The 22 T cell receptor beta chains given below trace back to one sample, sequenced in a study of CD8+CD57+ T cells in acquired aplastic anemia. TCR beta VDJ and CDR3 profiling used genomic DNA as template. MiXCR, run by TCRdb on the reads, gives a single entry per CDR3 protein. Of about 190,000 distinct CDR3 sequences in the sample, roughly 56% were seen once. Material for sequencing was sorted CD4+, CD8+, or CD8+CD57+ T cells (not recorded which) from PBMCs. The receptors were gathered from a human donor in good health, serving as a control.

This clonotype was picked up many times. The chain carries TRBV7-2 and TRBJ2-2, with 8 bases fitting TRBD1. The CDR3 consists of 16 residues. Germline trimming cut 2 bases from V and 4 bases from J; bases unmatched to any gene: 6. The germline V gene has CDR1 SGHTA and CDR2 FQGNSA. This chain's CDR3 is CASSLYATGATGELFF. CDR3 nucleotides: TGTGCCAGCAGCTTATACGCGACAGGGGCCACCGGGGAGCTGTTTTTT.

This clonotype has at least ten counts. The V and J genes are TRBV10-3 and TRBJ2-5, with 12 positions matching TRBD2. Germline trimming cut 4 bases from V and 5 bases from J; bases unmatched to any gene: 5. The length of the CDR3 is 15 residues. CDR1 ENHRY and CDR2 SYGVKD come from the germline V gene. CDR3 protein: CAISGLAGGQETQYF. The CDR3 DNA is TGTGCCATCAGTGGTCTAGCGGGGGGGCAGGAGACCCAGTACTTC.

The chain employs TRBV7-3 and TRBJ2-7, with no clear D. The germline V gene has CDR1 SGHTA and CDR2 FQGTGA. This CDR3 region has 13 residues. The ends were cut back, 4 bases at V and 3 bases at J, with 10 bases in the middle. CDR3 coding DNA: TGTGCCAGCAGCTCCCGGGCCAACTACGAGCAGTACTTC. This codes for CASSSRANYEQYF.

This clonotype has at least ten counts. The genes are TRBV19 and TRBJ2-7; no clear D gene. V was pared by 9 bases and J by 6 bases, with 18 bases between. Germline-derived CDR1 and CDR2 are LNHDA and SQIVND (reference sequence). CDR3 length: 13 amino acids. This CDR3 is CASRNPPRGEQYF. Written as DNA, the CDR3 is TGTGCCAGCCGGAATCCTCCTCGCGGCGAGCAGTACTTC.

This clonotype appeared once. This CDR3 is CASSKGQQNTEAFF. The CDR3 DNA is TGTGCCAGCAGCAAGGGACAGCAGAACACTGAAGCTTTCTTT. The rearrangement uses TRBV7-9 and TRBJ1-1; 7 bases fit TRBD1. The germline CDR1 and CDR2 sequences are SEHNR and FQNEAQ (reference sequence). V lost 5 bases, J lost 1 base, and 4 bases stayed unmatched. There are 14 residues in the CDR3.

This clonotype was recorded many times. CDR3 DNA sequence: TGTGCCAGCAGCGTAGAAGACATTTTGAACACTGAAGCTTTCTTT. It yields the protein CASSVEDILNTEAFF. The chain combines TRBV9 with TRBJ1-1, with D unresolved. The V end lost 0 bases, the J end lost 0 bases, and 9 bases lay between the germline ends. This CDR3 has 15 residues. Germline-derived CDR1 and CDR2 are SGDLS and YYNGEE.

This clonotype was detected ten times or more. The chain uses TRBV27 and TRBJ1-3; possible D gene TRBD1, 5 bases. The CDR3 consists of 15 residues. V dropped 7 bases and J dropped 5 bases, with 18 bases sitting between them. From germline, CDR1 is MNHEY and CDR2 SMNVEV (reference sequence). CDR3 in DNA: TGTGCCAGCACCACCTTTACAGGAGTTCGAAACACCATATATTTT. It specifies CASTTFTGVRNTIYF.

The chain is built from TRBV7-8 and TRBJ2-3; D not certain. The CDR3 spans 11 residues. V was pared by 1 base and J by 7 bases, with 3 bases between. CDR1 and CDR2 from the germline V gene are SGHVS and FQNEAQ. CDR3 coding DNA: TGTGCCAGCAGCTTAGTTTATACGCAGTATTTT. Encoded protein: CASSLVYTQYF.

This clonotype was seen repeatedly, ten times or more. The chain is built from TRBV20-1 and TRBJ2-7; the match to TRBD2 covers 9 bases. Trimming removed 5 bases from V and 0 bases from J; junction bases left unmatched: 14. CDR1 is DFQATT, CDR2 SNEGSKA, per germline (reference sequence). The CDR3 is 17 residues long. CDR3 loop: CSAPTETQRGASYEQYF. CDR3 nucleotides: TGCAGTGCTCCCACGGAGACACAGCGGGGGGCCTCCTACGAGCAGTACTTC.

The chain uses TRBV7-2 and TRBJ2-5, with D tentatively TRBD1 (5 bases). This CDR3 comprises 16 residues. Trimming shortened V by 1 base and J by 4 bases, and 16 bases separated the two germline ends. Germline values: CDR1 SGHTA, CDR2 FQGNSA. The CDR3 DNA follows: TGTGCCAGCAGCTTAGGCAGGGCGTTCCTTGTAGAGACCCAGTACTTC. It is translated as CASSLGRAFLVETQYF.

The V call is TRBV7-2, the J call TRBJ1-1; D is perhaps TRBD1 (5 bases). This CDR3 is 13 amino acids long. Germline V gene data show CDR1 as SGHTA and CDR2 as FQGNSA. The germline V and J ends were trimmed by 0 bases and 6 bases, with 8 bases remaining between them. The DNA for the CDR3 is TGTGCCAGCAGCTTAGCGGGGGACGCTGAAGCTTTCTTT. Protein product: CASSLAGDAEAFF.

There are a few counts of this clonotype. The rearrangement joins TRBV30 to TRBJ1-1, with TRBD1 matching over 7 bases. V lost 2 bases to trimming and J lost 6 bases; unmatched junction nucleotides: 6. The germline CDR1 and CDR2 sequences are GTSNPN and SVGIG (reference sequence). There are 13 residues in the CDR3. The CDR3 is CAWSKRQGSEAFF. The DNA for the CDR3 is TGTGCCTGGAGTAAAAGACAGGGATCTGAAGCTTTCTTT. Full variable domain (missing parts from reference TRBV30 and TRBJ1-1): SQTIHQWPATLVQPVGSPLSLECTVEGTSNPNLYWYRQAAGRGLQLLFYSVGIGQISSEVPQNLSASRPQDRQFILSSKKLLLSDSGFYLCAWSKRQGSEAFFGQGTRLTVV.

This clonotype came up many times. The chain joins TRBV28 to TRBJ1-2; tentatively, D is TRBD1 (5 bases). Germline V gives CDR1 MDHEN, CDR2 SYDVKM. The CDR3 runs to 15 residues. V was shortened by 3 bases and J by 4 bases, with 15 bases between the two germline ends. The CDR3 region is CASSFGGAVSYGYTF. CDR3 in DNA: TGTGCCAGCAGTTTTGGAGGGGCAGTAAGCTATGGCTACACCTTC.

In this sample, this clonotype turned up many times. This chain joins TRBV20-1 and TRBJ1-6; D remains unclear. V was shortened by 0 bases and J by 7 bases, with 10 bases between the two germline ends. The germline CDR1 and CDR2 sequences are DFQATT and SNEGSKA (reference sequence). The CDR3 has 14 amino acids. The CDR3 region is CSARDEGGNSPLHF. DNA of the CDR3: TGCAGTGCTAGAGACGAGGGAGGGAATTCACCCCTCCACTTT.

The chain recombines TRBV19 with TRBJ2-7, with TRBD2 identical over 7 bases. The length of the CDR3 is 16 residues. V lost 3 bases to trimming and J lost 0 bases; unmatched junction nucleotides: 8. The V gene's germline CDR1 is LNHDA and CDR2 SQIVND (reference sequence). CDR3 sequence reads: CASSMKGGRSSYEQYF. CDR3 sequence (DNA): TGTGCCAGTAGTATGAAGGGCGGGAGAAGCTCCTACGAGCAGTACTTC. The complete variable domain, with remaining parts taken from reference TRBV19 and TRBJ2-7, reads DGGITQSPKYLFRKEGQNVTLSCEQNLNHDAMYWYRQDPGQGLRLIYYSQIVNDFQKGDIAEGYSVSREKKESFPLTVTSAQKNPTAFYLCASSMKGGRSSYEQYFGPGTRLTVT.

The J gene is TRBJ1-1, the V gene TRBV7-9; 8 bases line up with TRBD1. The V gene's germline CDR1 is SEHNR and CDR2 FQNEAQ (reference sequence). V lost 5 bases and J lost 3; bases outside the gene matches: 5. The CDR3 is made up of 14 amino acids. DNA of the CDR3: TGTGCCAGCAGCAAACAGGGGGGAGACACTGAAGCTTTCTTT. Protein sequence: CASSKQGGDTEAFF.

This clonotype was detected many times. The V gene is TRBV6-2 or TRBV6-3, the J gene TRBJ2-7; 7 nucleotides match TRBD1. The ends lost 5 bases at V and 3 bases at J; junction bases unmatched: 13. Germline CDR1 reads MNHEY; CDR2 reads SVGEGT. CDR3 length equals 16 residues. CDR3 nucleotide sequence: TGTGCCAGCAGTCCACCTCCGGGACAGCCGTACTACGAGCAGTACTTC. Its translation: CASSPPPGQPYYEQYF.

This clonotype was observed at least ten times. V is TRBV5-1 and J is TRBJ1-3, with D unclear. The CDR3 loop spans 14 amino acids. Germline values: CDR1 SGHRS, CDR2 YFSETQ. V was clipped by 4 bases and J by 0 bases, with 8 bases between them. For the CDR3, the DNA is TGCGCCAGCAGCACGACTAACTCTGGAAACACCATATATTTT. Protein: CASSTTNSGNTIYF.

This clonotype was counted at least ten times. The chain is built from TRBV7-9 and TRBJ2-3, with 9 bases lining up with TRBD1. With 5 bases clipped from V and 6 bases from J, the junction kept 9 bases outside the gene matches. The CDR3 runs 15 residues. Germline CDR1 SEHNR, CDR2 FQNEAQ (reference sequence). This chain's CDR3 is CASSPTGQGLDTQYF. Written as DNA, the CDR3 is TGTGCCAGCAGCCCAACGGGACAGGGCCTGGATACGCAGTATTTT.

V usage is TRBV6-5 and J usage is TRBJ2-7; 8 bases align to TRBD1. Losses at the gene ends were 2 bases for V and 2 bases for J; bases not matched to a gene: 5. In germline, CDR1 is MNHEY, CDR2 SVGAGI. This CDR3 spans 15 amino acids. The CDR3 region has the DNA TGTGCCAGCAGTTACGGGACAGGAATCACCTACGAGCAGTACTTC. Translating gives CASSYGTGITYEQYF.

Many counts were recorded for this clonotype. The J gene is TRBJ1-2, the V gene TRBV19, with 7 bases that match TRBD1. V lost 3 bases, J lost 1 base, and 5 bases stayed unmatched. Per germline, CDR1 LNHDA and CDR2 SQIVND (reference sequence). This CDR3 is built from 15 residues. The CDR3 bases are TGTGCCAGTAGTATTGTGGGACAGCTTAACTATGGCTACACCTTC. Translated: CASSIVGQLNYGYTF.

At least ten counts were recorded for this clonotype. The CDR3 sequence is CASSRGQVGYTF. CDR3 DNA: TGTGCCAGCAGCCGTGGACAGGTTGGCTACACCTTC. The chain is built from TRBV7-2 and TRBJ1-2; 7 bases agree with TRBD1. In germline, CDR1 is SGHTA, CDR2 FQGNSA. This CDR3 contains 12 residues. Trimming removed 5 bases from V and 7 bases from J; junction bases left unmatched: 4.